The 2 T cell receptor beta chains given below trace back to one sample, sequenced in a study of T-cell memory formation after mild COVID-19. TCRdb reprocessed the 5' RACE reads with MiXCR, giving one entry per CDR3 protein. Here the sample spans under 450,000 distinct CDR3 sequences, 20% to 25% being singletons. The sample consisted of PBMCs or a T cell subset sorted from them (not recorded which). Receptor source: a young man who had mild COVID-19 (a few samples of this study predate the infection). Cell type and time point are not known.

This clonotype was observed a few times. The chain couples TRBV29-1 to TRBJ2-1; D could derive from TRBD1 or TRBD2 (5 bases each). Germline V lookup: CDR1 SQVTM, CDR2 ANQGSEA. V was shortened by 4 bases and J by 2 bases, with 12 bases between the two germline ends. This CDR3 region has 14 residues. CDR3 bases: TGCAGCGTTGTATTGGGGGTAGCCTACAATGAGCAGTTCTTC. Amino acids: CSVVLGVAYNEQFF.

The sample holds many counts of this clonotype. V is TRBV5-4 and J is TRBJ1-1; D is ambiguous. CDR1 and CDR2 from the germline V gene are SGHNT and YYREEE (reference sequence). CDR3 length equals 13 residues. V lost 3 bases and J 1 base, leaving 7 bases between the germline ends. The DNA of the CDR3 is TGTGCCAGCAGCTCCGTCGCGAACACTGAAGCTTTCTTT. Protein product: CASSSVANTEAFF. The full variable domain, its missing parts supplied by reference TRBV5-4 and TRBJ1-1, is ETGVTQSPTHLIKTRGQQVTLRCSSQSGHNTVSWYQQALGQGPQFIFQYYREEENGRGNFPPRFSGLQFPNYSSELNVNALELDDSALYLCASSSVANTEAFFGQGTRLTVV.